This T cell receptor (beta chain) was captured by sequencing in a study of human T cells and chemical hapten exposure. Background on the study: Per-sample TCR yield variability stemmed mainly from small pooled library volume differences.

TCRdb reanalysed the RACE reads using MiXCR and keeps one entry per CDR3 protein. The data contain tens of thousands of distinct CDR3 sequences, 9.9% of them singletons. Time point specified: patch test 3, about 24 weeks after DPC sensitization. Treatment meaning: therapeutic diphenylcyclopropenone sensitization with weekly scalp DPC. Venepuncture was done earlier than the placement of each patch test. This clonotype was seen many times. CDR1 is MRHNA, CDR2 SNTAGT, per germline. V shed 4 bases and J shed 7 bases, with 16 bases lying between them. CDR3 size: 15 residues. The rearrangement uses TRBV6-4 and TRBJ2-2; D possibly corresponds to TRBD2 (6 bases). This TCR was sampled from a woman aged 40 to 49 with alopecia areata. Some clones in this sample may be carry-over from other donors' samples. The specimen was whole blood, collected in connection with sensitization to the hapten diphenylcyclopropenone (DPC). The CDR3 reads CASSASEEGNGELFF. CDR3 DNA sequence: TGTGCCAGCAGTGCCTCAGAGGAGGGGAACGGGGAGCTGTTTTTT.